A single T cell receptor (beta chain) is shown here with its context. The antigen remains unidentified. This record belongs to a study of cytomegalovirus exposure and HLA in healthy donors. Study overall: Out of approximately 400 genotyped donors, about 84% belonged to the Caucasian-associated ancestry cluster.

Study findings and constraints: A later analysis showed that HLA-associated TCR beta chains had undergone more clonal expansion than equally common others. The classifier reportedly diagnosed cytomegalovirus status with high sensitivity and specificity.

The CDR3 runs 16 residues. With 3 bases removed from V and 0 bases from J, the gap between germline ends came to 13 bases. The germline CDR1 and CDR2 sequences are SGHNT and YYREEE (reference sequence). Primers for the PCR totalled 60 Vbeta and 13 Jbeta. The table came from immunoSEQ multiplex PCR; TCRdb's copy has only in-frame clones and leaves some out. The sample holds approximately 160,000 clones; around four fifths are singletons and the top ten take 7.4%. The chain recombines TRBV5-4 with TRBJ2-1; weak D call: TRBD2 (5 bases). The sequence was collected from a male donor in good health and CMV-seropositive. The specimen sequenced was PBMCs. CDR3 protein: CASSSPGGSSYNEQFF. The CDR3 DNA follows: TGTGCCAGCAGCTCCCCTGGAGGAAGCTCCTACAATGAGCAGTTCTTC.